This entry concerns a single T cell receptor beta chain. Its antigen is as yet unknown. This sample was taken from a study of T-cell memory formation after mild COVID-19. Study-level points and caveats: Pre-infection memory contained some responding clones, which suggested that cross-reactive memory had joined. Clones shrinking from day 15 to 85 showed even CD4/CD8 mixes; later expanders tilted CD4+. CD4+ contracting clones lay mainly in CM and EM, CD8+ ones in EMRA.

Constant-segment-primed 5'RACE gave TCR alpha and TCR beta cDNA libraries with sample barcodes and UMIs. TCRdb ran MiXCR on the 5' RACE reads and lists one entry per CDR3 protein. The table lists about 130,000 distinct CDR3 sequences, about 18% of them singletons, with approximately 4.7% in the top ten. The sample comprised PBMCs or a T cell subset sorted from them (not recorded which). This clonotype was sampled from a man aged 18-30 years who had mild COVID-19 (a few samples of this study predate the infection). Cell type and time point are not known.

DNA of the CDR3: TGTGCCAGCAGTTTATGGGGGGGACTGCTGAACACTGAAGCTTTCTTT. This codes for CASSLWGGLLNTEAFF. V usage is TRBV28 and J usage is TRBJ1-1; D is perhaps TRBD1 (5 bases). This CDR3 is 16 amino acids long. V dropped 0 bases and J dropped 0 bases, with 11 bases sitting between them. In germline, CDR1 is MDHEN, CDR2 SYDVKM.